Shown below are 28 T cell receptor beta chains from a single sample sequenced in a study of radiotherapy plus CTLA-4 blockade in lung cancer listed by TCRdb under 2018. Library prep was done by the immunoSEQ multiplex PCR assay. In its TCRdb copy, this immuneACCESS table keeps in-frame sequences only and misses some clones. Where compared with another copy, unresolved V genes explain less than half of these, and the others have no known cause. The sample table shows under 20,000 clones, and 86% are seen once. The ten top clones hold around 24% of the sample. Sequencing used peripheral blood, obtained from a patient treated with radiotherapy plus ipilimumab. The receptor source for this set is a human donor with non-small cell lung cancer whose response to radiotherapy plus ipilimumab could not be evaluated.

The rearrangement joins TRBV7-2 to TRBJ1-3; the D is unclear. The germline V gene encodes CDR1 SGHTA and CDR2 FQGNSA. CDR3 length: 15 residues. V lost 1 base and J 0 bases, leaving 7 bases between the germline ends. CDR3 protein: CASSLDAGSGNTIYF. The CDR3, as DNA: TGTGCCAGCAGCTTAGATGCAGGCTCTGGAAACACCATATATTTT. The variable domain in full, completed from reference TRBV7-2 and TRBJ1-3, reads GAGVSQSPSNKVTEKGKDVELRCDPISGHTALYWYRQSLGQGLEFLIYFQGNSAPDKSGLPSDRFSAERTGGSVSTLTIQRTQQEDSAVYLCASSLDAGSGNTIYFGEGSWLTVV.

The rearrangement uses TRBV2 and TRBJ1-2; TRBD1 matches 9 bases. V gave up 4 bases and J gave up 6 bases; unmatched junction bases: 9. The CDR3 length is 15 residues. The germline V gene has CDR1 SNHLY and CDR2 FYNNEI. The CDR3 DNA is TGTGCCAGCAGTGTAACCGGGACAGGGATCGATGGCTACACCTTC. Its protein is CASSVTGTGIDGYTF.

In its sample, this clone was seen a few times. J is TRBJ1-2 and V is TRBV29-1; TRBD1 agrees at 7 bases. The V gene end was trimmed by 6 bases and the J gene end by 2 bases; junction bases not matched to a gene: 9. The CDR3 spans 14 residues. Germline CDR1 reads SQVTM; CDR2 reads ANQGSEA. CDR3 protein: CSVGEGASNYGYTF. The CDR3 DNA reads TGCAGCGTGGGCGAGGGGGCCTCAAACTATGGCTACACCTTC.

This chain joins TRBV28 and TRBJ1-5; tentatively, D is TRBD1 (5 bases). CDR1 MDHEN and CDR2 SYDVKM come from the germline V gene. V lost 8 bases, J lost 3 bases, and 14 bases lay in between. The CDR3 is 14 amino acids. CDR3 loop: CASHPGRVNQPQHF. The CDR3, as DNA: TGTGCCAGCCACCCAGGCAGGGTCAATCAGCCCCAGCATTTT.

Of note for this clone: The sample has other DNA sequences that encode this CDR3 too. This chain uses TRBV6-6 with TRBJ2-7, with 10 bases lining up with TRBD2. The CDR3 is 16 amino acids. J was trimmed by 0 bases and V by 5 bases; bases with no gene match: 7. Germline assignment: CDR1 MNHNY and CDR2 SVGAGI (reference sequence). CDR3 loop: CASSPGLALSSYEQYF. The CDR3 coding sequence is TGTGCCAGCAGTCCGGGACTAGCGCTAAGCTCCTACGAGCAGTACTTC.

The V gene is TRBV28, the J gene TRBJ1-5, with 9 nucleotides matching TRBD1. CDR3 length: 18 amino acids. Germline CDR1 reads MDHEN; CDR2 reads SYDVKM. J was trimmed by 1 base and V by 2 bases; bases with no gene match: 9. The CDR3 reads CASSLLGTGILSNQPQHF. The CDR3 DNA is TGTGCCAGCAGTTTACTCGGGACAGGGATCCTAAGCAATCAGCCCCAGCATTTT.

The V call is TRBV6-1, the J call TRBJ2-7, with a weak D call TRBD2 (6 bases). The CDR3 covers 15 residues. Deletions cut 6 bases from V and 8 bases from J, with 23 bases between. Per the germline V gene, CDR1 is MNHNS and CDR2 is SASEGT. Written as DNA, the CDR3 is TGTGCCAGCAGCTCCTCCGGGACTCAGATCGGGCAGCAGTACTTC. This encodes CASSSSGTQIGQQYF.

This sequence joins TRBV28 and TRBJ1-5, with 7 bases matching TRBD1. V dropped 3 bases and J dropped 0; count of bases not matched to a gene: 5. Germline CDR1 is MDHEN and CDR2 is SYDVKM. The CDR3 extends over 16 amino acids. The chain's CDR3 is CASSFDRDYSNQPQHF. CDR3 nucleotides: TGTGCCAGCAGTTTCGACAGGGATTATAGCAATCAGCCCCAGCATTTT.

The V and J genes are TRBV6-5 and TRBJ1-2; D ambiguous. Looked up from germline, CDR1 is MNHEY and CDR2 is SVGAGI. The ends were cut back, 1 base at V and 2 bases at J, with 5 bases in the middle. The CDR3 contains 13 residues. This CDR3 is CASSYYKNYGYTF. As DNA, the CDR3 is TGTGCCAGCAGTTACTACAAAAACTATGGCTACACCTTC.

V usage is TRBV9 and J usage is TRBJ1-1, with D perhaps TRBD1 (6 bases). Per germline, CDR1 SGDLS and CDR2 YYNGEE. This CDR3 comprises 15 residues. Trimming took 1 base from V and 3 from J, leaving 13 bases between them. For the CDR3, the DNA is TGTGCCAGCAGCGTAAGCGGGGGCGCGGACACTGAAGCTTTCTTT. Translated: CASSVSGGADTEAFF.

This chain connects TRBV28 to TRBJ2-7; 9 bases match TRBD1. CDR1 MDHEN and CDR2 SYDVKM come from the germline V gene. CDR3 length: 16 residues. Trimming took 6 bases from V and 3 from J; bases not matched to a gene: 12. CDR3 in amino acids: CASSRDRGLTLYEQYF. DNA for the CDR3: TGTGCCAGCAGCCGCGACAGGGGGTTAACCCTCTACGAGCAGTACTTC. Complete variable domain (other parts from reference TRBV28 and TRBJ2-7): DVKVTQSSRYLVKRTGEKVFLECVQDMDHENMFWYRQDPGLGLRLIYFSYDVKMKEKGDIPEGYSVSREKKERFSLILESASTNQTSMYLCASSRDRGLTLYEQYFGPGTRLTVT.

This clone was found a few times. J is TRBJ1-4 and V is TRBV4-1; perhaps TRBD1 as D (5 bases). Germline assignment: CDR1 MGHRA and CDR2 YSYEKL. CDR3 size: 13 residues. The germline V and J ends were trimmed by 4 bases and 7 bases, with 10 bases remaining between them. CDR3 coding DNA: TGCGCCAGCAGCCTAGGGAGGGGTGAAAAACTGTTTTTT. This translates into CASSLGRGEKLFF.

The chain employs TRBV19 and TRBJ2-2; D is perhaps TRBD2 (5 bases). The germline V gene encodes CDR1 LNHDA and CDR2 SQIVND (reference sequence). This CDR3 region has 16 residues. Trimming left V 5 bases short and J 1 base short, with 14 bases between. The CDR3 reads CASSPGRGGNTGELFF. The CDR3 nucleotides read TGTGCCAGTAGTCCCGGTCGAGGAGGGAACACCGGGGAGCTGTTTTTT.

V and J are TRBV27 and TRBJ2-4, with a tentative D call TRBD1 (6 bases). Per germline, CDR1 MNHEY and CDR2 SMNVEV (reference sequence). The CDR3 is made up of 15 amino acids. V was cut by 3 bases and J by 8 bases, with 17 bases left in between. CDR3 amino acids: CASSFRDTRTDIQYF. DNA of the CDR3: TGTGCCAGCAGTTTCCGGGACACAAGGACGGACATTCAGTACTTC.

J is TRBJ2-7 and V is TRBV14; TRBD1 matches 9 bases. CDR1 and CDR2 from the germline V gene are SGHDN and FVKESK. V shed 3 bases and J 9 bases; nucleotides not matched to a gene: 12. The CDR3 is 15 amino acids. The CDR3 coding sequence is TGTGCCAGCAGCCAGGCGGGACAGGGTGGATTACGGCAGTACTTC. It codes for CASSQAGQGGLRQYF.

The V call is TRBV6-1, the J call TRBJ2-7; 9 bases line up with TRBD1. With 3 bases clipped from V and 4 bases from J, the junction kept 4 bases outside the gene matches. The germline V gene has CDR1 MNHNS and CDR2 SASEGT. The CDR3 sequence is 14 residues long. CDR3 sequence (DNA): TGTGCCAGCAGTGACACAGGGGGCCCGTACGAGCAGTACTTC. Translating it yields CASSDTGGPYEQYF.

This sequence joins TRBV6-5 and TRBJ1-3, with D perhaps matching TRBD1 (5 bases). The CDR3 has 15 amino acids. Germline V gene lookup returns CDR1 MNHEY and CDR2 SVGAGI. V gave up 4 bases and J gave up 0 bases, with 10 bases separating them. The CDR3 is CASSLTVFSGNTIYF. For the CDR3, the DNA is TGTGCCAGCAGTTTGACAGTATTCTCTGGAAACACCATATATTTT.

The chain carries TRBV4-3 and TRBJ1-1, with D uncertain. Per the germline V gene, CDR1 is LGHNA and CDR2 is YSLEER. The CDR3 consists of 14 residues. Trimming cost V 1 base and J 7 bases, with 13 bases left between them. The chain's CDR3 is CASSQARWAREAFF. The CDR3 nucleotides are TGCGCCAGCAGCCAAGCCCGGTGGGCCCGTGAAGCTTTCTTT.

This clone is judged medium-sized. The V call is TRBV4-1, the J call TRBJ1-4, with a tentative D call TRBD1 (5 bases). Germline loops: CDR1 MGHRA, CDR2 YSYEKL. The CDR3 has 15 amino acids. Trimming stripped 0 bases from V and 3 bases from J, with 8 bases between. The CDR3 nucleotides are TGCGCCAGCAGCCAAGATCGGGGGTCTAATGAAAAACTGTTTTTT. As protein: CASSQDRGSNEKLFF.

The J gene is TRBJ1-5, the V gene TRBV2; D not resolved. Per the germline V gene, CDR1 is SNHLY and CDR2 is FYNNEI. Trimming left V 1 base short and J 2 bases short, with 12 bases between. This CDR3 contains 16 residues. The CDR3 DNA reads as TGTGCCAGCAGTGAAGGCCCCGAACCGGGCAATCAGCCCCAGCATTTT. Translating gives CASSEGPEPGNQPQHF.

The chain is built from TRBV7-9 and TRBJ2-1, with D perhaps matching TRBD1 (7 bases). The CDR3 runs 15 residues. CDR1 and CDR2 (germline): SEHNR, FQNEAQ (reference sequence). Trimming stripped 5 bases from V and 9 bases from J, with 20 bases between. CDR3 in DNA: TGTGCCAGCAGCCCTAGGGGGCGGGAAGGCGGTGAGCAGTTCTTC. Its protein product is CASSPRGREGGEQFF.

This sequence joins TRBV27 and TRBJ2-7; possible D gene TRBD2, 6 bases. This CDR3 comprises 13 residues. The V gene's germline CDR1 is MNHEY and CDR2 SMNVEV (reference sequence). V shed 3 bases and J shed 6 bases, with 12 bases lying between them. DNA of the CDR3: TGTGCCAGCAGTTTTACGATGGGGGGCGAGCAGTACTTC. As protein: CASSFTMGGEQYF.

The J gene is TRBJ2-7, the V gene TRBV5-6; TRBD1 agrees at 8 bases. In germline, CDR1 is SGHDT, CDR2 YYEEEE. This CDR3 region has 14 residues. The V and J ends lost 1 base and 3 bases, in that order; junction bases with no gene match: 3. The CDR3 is CASSLLGQDYEQYF. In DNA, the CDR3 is TGTGCCAGCAGCTTGTTGGGACAGGACTACGAGCAGTACTTC.

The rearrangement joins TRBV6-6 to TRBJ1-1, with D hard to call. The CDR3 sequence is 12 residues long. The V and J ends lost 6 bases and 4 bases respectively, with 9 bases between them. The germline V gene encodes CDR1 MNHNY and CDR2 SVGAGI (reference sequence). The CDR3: CASSQAATEAFF. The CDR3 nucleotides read TGTGCCAGCAGCCAGGCAGCCACTGAAGCTTTCTTT.

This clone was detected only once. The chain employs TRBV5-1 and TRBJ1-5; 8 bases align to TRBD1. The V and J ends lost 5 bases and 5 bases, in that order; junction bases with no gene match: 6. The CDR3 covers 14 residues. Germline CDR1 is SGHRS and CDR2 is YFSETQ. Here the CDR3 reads CASRLTGDDQPQHF. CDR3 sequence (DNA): TGCGCCAGCAGGTTGACAGGGGATGATCAGCCCCAGCATTTT. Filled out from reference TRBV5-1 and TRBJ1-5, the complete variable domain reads KAGVTQTPRYLIKTRGQQVTLSCSPISGHRSVSWYQQTPGQGLQFLFEYFSETQRNKGNFPGRFSGRQFSNSRSEMNVSTLELGDSALYLCASRLTGDDQPQHFGDGTRLSIL.

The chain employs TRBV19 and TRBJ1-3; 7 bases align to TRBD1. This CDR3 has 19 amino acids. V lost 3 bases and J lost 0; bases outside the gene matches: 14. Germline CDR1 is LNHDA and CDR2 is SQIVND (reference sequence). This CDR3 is CASSIDARTGSFSGNTIYF. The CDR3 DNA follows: TGTGCCAGTAGTATCGACGCCCGGACAGGTTCCTTCTCTGGAAACACCATATATTTT. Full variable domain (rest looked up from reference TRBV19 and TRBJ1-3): DGGITQSPKYLFRKEGQNVTLSCEQNLNHDAMYWYRQDPGQGLRLIYYSQIVNDFQKGDIAEGYSVSREKKESFPLTVTSAQKNPTAFYLCASSIDARTGSFSGNTIYFGEGSWLTVV.

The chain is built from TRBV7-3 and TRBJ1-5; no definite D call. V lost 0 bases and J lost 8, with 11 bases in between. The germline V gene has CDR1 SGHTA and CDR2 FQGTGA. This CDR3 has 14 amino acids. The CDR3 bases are TGTGCCAGCAGCTTAACGGGCCAAAGTAAGCCCCAGCATTTT. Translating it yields CASSLTGQSKPQHF.

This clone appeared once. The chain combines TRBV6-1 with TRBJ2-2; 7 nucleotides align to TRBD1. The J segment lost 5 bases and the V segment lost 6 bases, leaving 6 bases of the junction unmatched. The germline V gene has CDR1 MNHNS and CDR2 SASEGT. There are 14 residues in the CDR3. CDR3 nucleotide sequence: TGTGCCAGCAGCTTGAAGGGGGCAACCGGGGAGCTGTTTTTT. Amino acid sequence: CASSLKGATGELFF.